This record concerns one T cell receptor (beta chain) sequence. The sample comes from a study of blood T cell repertoires in COVID-19. Study-level background: Samples came from the United States, Italy and Spain, spanning acute and convalescent COVID-19. T cells, B-cell-depleted T cells, or PBMCs supplied cDNA or gDNA.

Germline V CDR1 and CDR2: LGHNA, YSLEER. After removal of 1 base from V and 1 base from J, the junction contained 10 bases not matched to a gene. The CDR3 is 18 amino acids. Authors' analysis steps: Estimates of nucleated cell counts were drawn from the amplification of reference gene primers. Clones were read by immunoSEQ multiplex PCR, and TCRdb kept only the in-frame ones, dropping some. V and J calls and clone size follow that table, whereas D and trimming were derived from the DNA. The table shows about 150,000 clones, with roughly 87% occurring only once. The sequenced sample consisted of peripheral blood. The V call is TRBV4-3, the J call TRBJ1-1; 9 nucleotides align to TRBD1. The clonotype originates from a woman in her sixties or seventies with active or convalescent COVID-19. The CDR3 region has the DNA TGCGCCAGCAGCCAAGTCCATTTTGGGACAGGGACGAACACTGAAGCTTTCTTT. It translates to CASSQVHFGTGTNTEAFF.